The T cell receptor beta chain under discussion was sequenced for a study of cytomegalovirus exposure and HLA in healthy donors. The study, taken as a whole, reports: About 90% or about 30% of the time was how often most TCR beta V segments were productive, according to an earlier analysis.

CDR1 is SGHRS and CDR2 is YFSETQ in the germline V gene. V was clipped by 1 base and J by 1 base, with 11 bases between them. This CDR3 has 15 amino acids. On this clone: The target antigen is unknown.

In the PCR, 60 Vbeta and 13 Jbeta primers were used. Only in-frame clones appear in the TCRdb table, and some are missing; sequencing was by immunoSEQ multiplex PCR. The sample has 120,000 or so clones; 81% are singletons. V and J are TRBV5-1 and TRBJ2-5, with D maybe TRBD1 (6 bases). Sequencing input: PBMCs. This receptor was obtained from a young man in good health and CMV-seronegative. CDR3 nucleotides: TGCGCCAGCAGCTTGTCCCCCAGGGGCCAAGAGACCCAGTACTTC. Translated: CASSLSPRGQETQYF. Full variable domain (outside the CDR3, taken from reference TRBV5-1 and TRBJ2-5): KAGVTQTPRYLIKTRGQQVTLSCSPISGHRSVSWYQQTPGQGLQFLFEYFSETQRNKGNFPGRFSGRQFSNSRSEMNVSTLELGDSALYLCASSLSPRGQETQYFGPGTRLLVL.